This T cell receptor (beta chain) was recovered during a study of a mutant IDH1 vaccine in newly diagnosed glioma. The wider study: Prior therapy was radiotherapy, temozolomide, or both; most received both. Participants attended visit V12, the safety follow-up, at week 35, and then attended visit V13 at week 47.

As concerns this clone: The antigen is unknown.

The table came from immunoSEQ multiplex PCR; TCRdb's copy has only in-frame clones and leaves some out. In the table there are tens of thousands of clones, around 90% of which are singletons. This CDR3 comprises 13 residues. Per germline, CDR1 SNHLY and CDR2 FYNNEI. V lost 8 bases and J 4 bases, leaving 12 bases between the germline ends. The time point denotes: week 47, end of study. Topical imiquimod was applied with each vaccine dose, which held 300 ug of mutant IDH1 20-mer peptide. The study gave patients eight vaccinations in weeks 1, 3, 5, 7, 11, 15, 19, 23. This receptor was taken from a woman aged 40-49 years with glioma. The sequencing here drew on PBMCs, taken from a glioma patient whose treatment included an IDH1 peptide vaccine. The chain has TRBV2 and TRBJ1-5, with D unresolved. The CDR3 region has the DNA TGTGCCAGCGGATACCGGGAGAATCAGCCCCAGCATTTT. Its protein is CASGYRENQPQHF.